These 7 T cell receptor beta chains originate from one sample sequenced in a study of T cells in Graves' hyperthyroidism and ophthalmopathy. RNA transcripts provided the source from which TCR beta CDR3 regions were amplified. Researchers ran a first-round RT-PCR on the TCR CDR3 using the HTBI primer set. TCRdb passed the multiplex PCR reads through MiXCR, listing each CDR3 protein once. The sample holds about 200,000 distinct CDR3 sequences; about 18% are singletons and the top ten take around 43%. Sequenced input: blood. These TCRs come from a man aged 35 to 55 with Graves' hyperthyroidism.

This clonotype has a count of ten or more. CDR3 sequence: CASSQVAGRETQYF. The DNA for the CDR3 is TGTGCCAGCAGCCAAGTGGCGGGGAGGGAGACCCAGTACTTC. The chain joins TRBV3-1 to TRBJ2-5, with D possibly matching TRBD2 (6 bases). CDR3 length: 14 residues. Germline CDR1 reads LGHDT; CDR2 reads YNNKEL (reference sequence). V lost 1 base to trimming and J lost 5 bases, with 11 bases between them.

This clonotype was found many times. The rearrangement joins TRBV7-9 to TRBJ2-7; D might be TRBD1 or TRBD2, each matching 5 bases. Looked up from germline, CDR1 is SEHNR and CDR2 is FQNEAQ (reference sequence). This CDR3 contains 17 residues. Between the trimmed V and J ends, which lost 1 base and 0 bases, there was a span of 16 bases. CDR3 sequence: CASSLGRRDGISYEQYF. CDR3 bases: TGTGCCAGCAGCTTAGGAAGAAGGGACGGCATCTCCTACGAGCAGTACTTC.

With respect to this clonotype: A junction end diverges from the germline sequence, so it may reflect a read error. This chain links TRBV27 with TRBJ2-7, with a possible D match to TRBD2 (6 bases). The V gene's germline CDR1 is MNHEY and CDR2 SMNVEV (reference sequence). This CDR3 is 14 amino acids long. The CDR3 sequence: CASGLRGPTYEQYF. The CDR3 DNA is TGTGCCAGCGGTTTGCGGGGTCCCACCTACGAGCAGTACTTC.

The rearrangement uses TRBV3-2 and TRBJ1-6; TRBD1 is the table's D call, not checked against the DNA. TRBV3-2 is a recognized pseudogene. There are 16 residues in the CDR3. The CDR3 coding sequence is TGTGCCAGCAGCCAAGGACAGGGGACCTTAAATTCACCCCTCCACTTT. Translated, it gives CASSQGQGTLNSPLHF.

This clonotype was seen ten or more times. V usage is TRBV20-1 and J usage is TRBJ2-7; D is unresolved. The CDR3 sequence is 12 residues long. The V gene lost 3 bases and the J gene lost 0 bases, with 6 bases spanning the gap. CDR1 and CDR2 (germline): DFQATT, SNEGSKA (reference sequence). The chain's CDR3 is CSASRSSYEQYF. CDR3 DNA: TGCAGTGCTAGCAGGAGCTCCTACGAGCAGTACTTC.

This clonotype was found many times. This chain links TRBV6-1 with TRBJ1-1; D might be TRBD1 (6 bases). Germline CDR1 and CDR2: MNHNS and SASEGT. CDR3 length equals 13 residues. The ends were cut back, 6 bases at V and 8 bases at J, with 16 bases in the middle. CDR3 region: CASRPVGGLEAFF. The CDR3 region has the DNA TGTGCCAGCAGACCGGTCGGGGGGCTGGAAGCTTTCTTT.

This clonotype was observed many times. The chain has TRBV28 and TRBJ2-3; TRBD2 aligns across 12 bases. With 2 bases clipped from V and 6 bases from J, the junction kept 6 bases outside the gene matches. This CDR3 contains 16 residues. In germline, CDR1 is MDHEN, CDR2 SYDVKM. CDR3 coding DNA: TGTGCCAGCAGTTTAACCGGGACTAGCGGGTCCGATACGCAGTATTTT. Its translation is CASSLTGTSGSDTQYF.